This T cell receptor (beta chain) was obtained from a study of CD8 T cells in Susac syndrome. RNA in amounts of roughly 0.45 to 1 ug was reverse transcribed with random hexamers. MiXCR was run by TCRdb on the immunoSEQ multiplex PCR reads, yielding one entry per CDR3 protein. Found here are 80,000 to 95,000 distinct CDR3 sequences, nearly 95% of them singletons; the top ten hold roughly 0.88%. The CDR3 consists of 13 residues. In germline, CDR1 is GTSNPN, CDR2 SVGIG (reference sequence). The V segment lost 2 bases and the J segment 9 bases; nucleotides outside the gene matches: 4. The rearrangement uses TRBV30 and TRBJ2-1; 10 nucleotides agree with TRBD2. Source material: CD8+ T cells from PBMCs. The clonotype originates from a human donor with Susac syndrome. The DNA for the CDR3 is TGTGCCTGGAGTCTGGGACTAGCGCGTGAGCAGTTCTTC. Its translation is CAWSLGLAREQFF. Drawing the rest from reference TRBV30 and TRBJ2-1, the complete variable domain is SQTIHQWPATLVQPVGSPLSLECTVEGTSNPNLYWYRQAAGRGLQLLFYSVGIGQISSEVPQNLSASRPQDRQFILSSKKLLLSDSGFYLCAWSLGLAREQFFGPGTRLTVL.